This T cell receptor beta chain was sequenced in a study of cytotoxic CD8 clonotypes in ibrutinib-treated CLL. Background on the study: Enrolment comprised roughly 11 relapsed/refractory and 15 treatment-naive patients; 17 to 18 were IGHV unmutated. Overall study results and limits: Patients had baseline clonality above age-matched healthy donors, and this clonality moved with circulating CD8+ T-cell counts.

Depths of 1 in 200,000 to 1 in 1 million T cells were the sequencing target. Some clones are missing from TCRdb's copy, which holds only in-frame ones; the method was immunoSEQ multiplex PCR. The table has over 15,000 clones, around 85% seen once. Concerning this clone: Its antigen is unidentified.

Between the trimmed V and J ends, which lost 8 bases and 2 bases, there was a span of 16 bases. Germline V lookup: CDR1 MDHEN, CDR2 SYDVKM. The CDR3 is 14 residues long. The sequencing used PBMCs, collected before ibrutinib treatment. This receptor was taken from a human donor with chronic lymphocytic leukemia. This rearrangement joins TRBV28 to TRBJ2-7; D perhaps matches TRBD2 (5 bases). The CDR3 DNA follows: TGTGCCAGCCAGTCTCCGCGGGCCCCCTACGAGCAGTACTTC. This translates into CASQSPRAPYEQYF.